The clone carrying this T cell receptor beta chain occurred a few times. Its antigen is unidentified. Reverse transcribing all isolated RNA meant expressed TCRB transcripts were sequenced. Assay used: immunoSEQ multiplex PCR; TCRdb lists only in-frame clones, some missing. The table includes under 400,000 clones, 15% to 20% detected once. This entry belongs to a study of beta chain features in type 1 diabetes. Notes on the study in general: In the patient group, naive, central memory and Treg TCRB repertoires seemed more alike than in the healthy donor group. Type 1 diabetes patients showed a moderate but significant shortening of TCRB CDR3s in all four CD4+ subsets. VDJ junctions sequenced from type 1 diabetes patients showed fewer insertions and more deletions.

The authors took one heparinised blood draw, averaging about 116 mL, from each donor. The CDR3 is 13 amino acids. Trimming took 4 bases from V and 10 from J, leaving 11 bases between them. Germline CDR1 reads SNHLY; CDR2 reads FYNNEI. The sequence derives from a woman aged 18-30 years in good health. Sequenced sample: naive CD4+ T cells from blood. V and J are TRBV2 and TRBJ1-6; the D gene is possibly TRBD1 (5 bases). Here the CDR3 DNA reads TGTGCCAGCAGTGGGGGGGTACAGTCACCCCTCCACTTT. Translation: CASSGGVQSPLHF.